This T cell receptor beta chain is from a study of response to subunit inactivated influenza vaccine. This clonotype has at least ten counts. The antigen is undetermined. Using its own MiXCR run on the RT-PCR reads, TCRdb lists one record per CDR3 protein. The sample lists around 580,000 distinct CDR3 sequences, over 9.5% occurring once. This CDR3 has 12 amino acids. Germline V gene data show CDR1 as SGHRS and CDR2 as YFSETQ. The V end lost 4 bases, the J end lost 7 bases, and 11 bases lay between the germline ends. Study-wide points: The study's authors posited that every seasonal influenza vaccination enlists few new T cells.

The clonotype comes from a man aged 45-65 years who received an inactivated influenza vaccine. The source material was PBMCs from blood, sampled on the day of vaccination. J is TRBJ1-2 and V is TRBV5-1; weak D call: TRBD1 (5 bases). Here the CDR3 DNA reads TGCGCCAGCAGCCTCTCAGACAGTGGCTACACCTTC. Translated, it gives CASSLSDSGYTF.